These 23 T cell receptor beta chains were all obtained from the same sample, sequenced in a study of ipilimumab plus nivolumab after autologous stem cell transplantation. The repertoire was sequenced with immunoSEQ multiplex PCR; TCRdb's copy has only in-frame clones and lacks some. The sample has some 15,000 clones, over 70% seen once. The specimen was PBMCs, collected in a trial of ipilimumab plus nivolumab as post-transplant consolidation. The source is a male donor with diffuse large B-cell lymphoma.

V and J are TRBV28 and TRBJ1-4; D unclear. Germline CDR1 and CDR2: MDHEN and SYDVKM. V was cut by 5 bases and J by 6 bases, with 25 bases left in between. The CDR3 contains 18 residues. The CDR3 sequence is CASSPTVRRRRLDEKLFF. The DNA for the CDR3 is TGTGCCAGCAGTCCTACGGTGAGACGGAGGCGTCTGGATGAAAAACTGTTTTTT.

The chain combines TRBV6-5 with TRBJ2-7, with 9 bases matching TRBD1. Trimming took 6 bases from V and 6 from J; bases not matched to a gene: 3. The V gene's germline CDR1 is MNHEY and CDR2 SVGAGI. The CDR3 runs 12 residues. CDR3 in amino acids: CASSGTGFEQYF. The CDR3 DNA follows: TGTGCCAGCAGCGGGACAGGGTTCGAGCAGTACTTC.

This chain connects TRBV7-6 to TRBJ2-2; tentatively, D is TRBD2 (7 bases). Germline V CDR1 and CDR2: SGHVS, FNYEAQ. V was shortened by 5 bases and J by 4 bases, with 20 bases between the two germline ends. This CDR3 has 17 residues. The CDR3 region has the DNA TGTGCCAGCAGCGAGTTTGTGGGGGGGCCGGGCACCGGGGAGCTGTTTTTT. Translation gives CASSEFVGGPGTGELFF.

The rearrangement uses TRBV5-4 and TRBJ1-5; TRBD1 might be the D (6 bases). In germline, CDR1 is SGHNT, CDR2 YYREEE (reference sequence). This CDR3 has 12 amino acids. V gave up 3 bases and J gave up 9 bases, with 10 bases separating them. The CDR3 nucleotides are TGTGCCAGCAGCTACGAACAGGGGCCCCAGCATTTT. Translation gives CASSYEQGPQHF.

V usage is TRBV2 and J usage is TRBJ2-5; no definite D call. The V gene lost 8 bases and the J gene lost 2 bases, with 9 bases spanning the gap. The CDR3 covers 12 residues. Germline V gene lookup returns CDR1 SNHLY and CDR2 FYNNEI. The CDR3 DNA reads TGTGCCAGCGAGGAGATTCAAGAGACCCAGTACTTC. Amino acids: CASEEIQETQYF.

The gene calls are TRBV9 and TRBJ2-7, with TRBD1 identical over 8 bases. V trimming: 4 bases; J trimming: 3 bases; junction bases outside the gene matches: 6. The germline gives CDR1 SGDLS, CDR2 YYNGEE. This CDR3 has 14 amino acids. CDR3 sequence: CASSLTGANYEQYF. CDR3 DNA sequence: TGTGCCAGCAGCCTGACAGGGGCCAACTACGAGCAGTACTTC.

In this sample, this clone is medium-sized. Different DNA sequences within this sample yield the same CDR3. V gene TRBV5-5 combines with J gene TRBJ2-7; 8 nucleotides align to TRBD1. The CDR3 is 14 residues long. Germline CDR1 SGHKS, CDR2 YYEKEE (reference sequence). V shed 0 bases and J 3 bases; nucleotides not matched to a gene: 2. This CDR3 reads CASSLGGQGYEQYF. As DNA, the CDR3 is TGTGCCAGCAGCTTGGGCGGACAGGGCTACGAGCAGTACTTC.

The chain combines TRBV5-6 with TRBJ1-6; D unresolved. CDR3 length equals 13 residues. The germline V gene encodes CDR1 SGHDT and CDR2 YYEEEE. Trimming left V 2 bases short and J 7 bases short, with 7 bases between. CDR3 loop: CASSLWENSPLHF. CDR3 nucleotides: TGTGCCAGCAGCTTATGGGAGAATTCACCCCTCCACTTT.

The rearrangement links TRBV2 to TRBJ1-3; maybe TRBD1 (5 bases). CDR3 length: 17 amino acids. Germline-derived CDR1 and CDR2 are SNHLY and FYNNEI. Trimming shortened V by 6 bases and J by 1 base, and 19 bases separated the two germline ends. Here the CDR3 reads CASRGPLGRVSGNTIYF. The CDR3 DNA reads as TGTGCCAGCAGGGGTCCCCTGGGCAGGGTATCTGGAAACACCATATATTTT.

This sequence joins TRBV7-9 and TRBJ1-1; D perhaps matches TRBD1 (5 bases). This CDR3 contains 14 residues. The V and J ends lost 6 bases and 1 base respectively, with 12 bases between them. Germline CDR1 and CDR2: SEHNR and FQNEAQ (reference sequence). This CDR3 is CASRFGGSNTEAFF. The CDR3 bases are TGTGCCAGCAGGTTTGGGGGGTCGAACACTGAAGCTTTCTTT.

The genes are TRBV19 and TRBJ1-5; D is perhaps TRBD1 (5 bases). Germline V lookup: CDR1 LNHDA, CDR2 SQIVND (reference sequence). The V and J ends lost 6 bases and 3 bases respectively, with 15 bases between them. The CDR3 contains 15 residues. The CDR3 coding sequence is TGTGCCAGTAGGCCCCGGGACGGCTACAATCAGCCCCAGCATTTT. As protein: CASRPRDGYNQPQHF. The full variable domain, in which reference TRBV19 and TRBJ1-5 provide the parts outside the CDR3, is DGGITQSPKYLFRKEGQNVTLSCEQNLNHDAMYWYRQDPGQGLRLIYYSQIVNDFQKGDIAEGYSVSREKKESFPLTVTSAQKNPTAFYLCASRPRDGYNQPQHFGDGTRLSIL.

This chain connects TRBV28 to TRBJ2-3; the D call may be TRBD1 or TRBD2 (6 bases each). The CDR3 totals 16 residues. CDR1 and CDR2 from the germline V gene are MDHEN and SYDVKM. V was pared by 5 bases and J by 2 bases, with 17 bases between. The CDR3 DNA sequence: TGTGCCAGCAGTCCCCGGGGGCCCCTCTCCACAGATACGCAGTATTTT. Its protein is CASSPRGPLSTDTQYF.

The CDR3 loop is CASSLGGGPYEQYF. The CDR3 nucleotides are TGTGCCAGCAGCTTAGGGGGGGGGCCCTACGAGCAGTACTTC. The chain carries TRBV11-2 and TRBJ2-7; TRBD2 might be the D (7 bases). This CDR3 region has 14 residues. Germline CDR1 and CDR2: SGHAT and FQNNGV. The V end was cut by 1 base, the J end by 2 bases, with 9 bases between.

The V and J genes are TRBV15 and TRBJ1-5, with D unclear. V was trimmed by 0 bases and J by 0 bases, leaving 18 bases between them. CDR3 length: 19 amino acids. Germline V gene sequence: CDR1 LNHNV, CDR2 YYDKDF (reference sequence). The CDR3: CATSRDEAVLLYSNQPQHF. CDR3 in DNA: TGTGCCACCAGCAGAGATGAGGCGGTACTGTTATATAGCAATCAGCCCCAGCATTTT.

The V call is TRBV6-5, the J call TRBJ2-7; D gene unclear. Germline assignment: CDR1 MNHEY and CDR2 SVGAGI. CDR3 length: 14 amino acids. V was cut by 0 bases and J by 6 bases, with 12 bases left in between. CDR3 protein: CASSYSSVVGEQYF. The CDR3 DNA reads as TGTGCCAGCAGTTACTCGTCGGTAGTAGGCGAGCAGTACTTC.

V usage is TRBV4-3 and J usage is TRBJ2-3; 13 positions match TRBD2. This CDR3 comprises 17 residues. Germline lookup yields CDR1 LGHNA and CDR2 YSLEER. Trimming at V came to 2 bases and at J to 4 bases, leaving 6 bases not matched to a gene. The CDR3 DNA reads TGCGCCAGCAGCCAACACCCACTAGCGGGGGGGGCAGATACGCAGTATTTT. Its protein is CASSQHPLAGGADTQYF.

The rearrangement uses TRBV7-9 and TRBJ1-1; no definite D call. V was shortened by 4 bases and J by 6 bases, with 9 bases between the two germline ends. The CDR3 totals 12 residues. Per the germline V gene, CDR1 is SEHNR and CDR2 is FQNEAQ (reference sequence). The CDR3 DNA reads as TGTGCCAGCAGCTCCTGGAGCTCTGAAGCTTTCTTT. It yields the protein CASSSWSSEAFF.

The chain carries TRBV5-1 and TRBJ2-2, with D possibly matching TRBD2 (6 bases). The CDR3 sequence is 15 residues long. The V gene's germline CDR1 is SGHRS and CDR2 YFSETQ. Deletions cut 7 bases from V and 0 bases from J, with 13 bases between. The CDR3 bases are TGCGCCAGCCGGAGCGGGTCCCCGAACACCGGGGAGCTGTTTTTT. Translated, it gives CASRSGSPNTGELFF.

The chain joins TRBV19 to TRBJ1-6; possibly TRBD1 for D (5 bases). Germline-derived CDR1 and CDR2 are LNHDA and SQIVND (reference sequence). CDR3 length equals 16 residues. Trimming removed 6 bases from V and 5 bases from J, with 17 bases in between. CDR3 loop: CASSSHRGLNNSPLHF. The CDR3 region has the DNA TGTGCCAGTAGCTCCCATAGGGGATTAAATAATTCACCCCTCCACTTT. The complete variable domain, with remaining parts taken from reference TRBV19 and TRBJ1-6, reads DGGITQSPKYLFRKEGQNVTLSCEQNLNHDAMYWYRQDPGQGLRLIYYSQIVNDFQKGDIAEGYSVSREKKESFPLTVTSAQKNPTAFYLCASSSHRGLNNSPLHFGNGTRLTVT.

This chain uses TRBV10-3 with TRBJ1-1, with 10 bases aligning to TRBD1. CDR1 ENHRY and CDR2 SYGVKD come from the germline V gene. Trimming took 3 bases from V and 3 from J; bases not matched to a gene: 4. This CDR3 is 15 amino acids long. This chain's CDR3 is CAISEPGQGYTEAFF. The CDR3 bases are TGTGCCATCAGTGAACCGGGACAGGGGTACACTGAAGCTTTCTTT.

CDR3 sequence (DNA): TGTGCCAGCAGTGAAGCGAGCAGCTCCTATAATTCACCCCTCCACTTT. Translating it yields CASSEASSSYNSPLHF. The chain has TRBV6-1 and TRBJ1-6; D ambiguous. Trimming took off 0 bases at V and 0 bases at J, with 6 bases between the two ends. CDR3 size: 16 residues. Germline values: CDR1 MNHNS, CDR2 SASEGT.

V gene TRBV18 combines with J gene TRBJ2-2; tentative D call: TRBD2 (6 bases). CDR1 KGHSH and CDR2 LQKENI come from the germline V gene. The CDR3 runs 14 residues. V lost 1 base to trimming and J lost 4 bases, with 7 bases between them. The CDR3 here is CASSPRGVTGELFF. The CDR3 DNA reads TGTGCCAGCTCACCACGGGGGGTCACCGGGGAGCTGTTTTTT.

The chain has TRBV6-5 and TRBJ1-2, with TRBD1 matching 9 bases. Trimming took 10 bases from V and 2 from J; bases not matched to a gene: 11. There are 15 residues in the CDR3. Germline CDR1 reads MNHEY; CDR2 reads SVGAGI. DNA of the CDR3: TGTGCCACCAAACCCGGGACAGGGTCCAACTATGGCTACACCTTC. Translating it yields CATKPGTGSNYGYTF.